A selection of T cell receptor beta chains follows, all from one sample in a study of cytomegalovirus exposure and HLA in healthy donors. The assay was immunoSEQ multiplex PCR, and TCRdb's table has in-frame clones only and misses some. The table lists over 130,000 clones, approximately 83% of them singletons. Source material: PBMCs. All receptors come from a male donor in good health and CMV-seronegative. CDR3s include the opening cysteine and the closing phenylalanine or tryptophan. D genes are given only for firm matches. Clone size appears in some rows only: once, few, many, or a class for an expanded clone.

V gene: TRBV7-2
J gene: TRBJ2-1
D gene: TRBD2
clone size: -
CDR3 protein: CASSSTGTRLGGEQFF
CDR3 DNA: TGTGCCAGCAGCTCCACCGGGACTAGGCTTGGAGGTGAGCAGTTCTTC

V gene: TRBV9
J gene: TRBJ2-7
D gene: -
clone size: -
CDR3 protein: CASSVSSGSSYEQYF
CDR3 DNA: TGTGCCAGCAGCGTATCCAGCGGTAGCTCCTACGAGCAGTACTTC

V gene: TRBV28
J gene: TRBJ2-7
D gene: TRBD2
clone size: -
CDR3 protein: CASSSLAGSSYEQYF
CDR3 DNA: TGTGCCAGCAGTTCTTTAGCGGGATCCTCCTACGAGCAGTACTTC

V gene: TRBV2
J gene: TRBJ2-3
D gene: -
clone size: -
CDR3 protein: CASNQGTRTDTQYF
CDR3 DNA: TGTGCCAGCAACCAGGGGACCCGCACAGATACGCAGTATTTT

V gene: TRBV4-3
J gene: TRBJ2-7
D gene: -
clone size: -
CDR3 protein: CASSQAGLNSYEQYF
CDR3 DNA: TGCGCCAGCAGCCAGGCGGGGCTCAACTCCTACGAGCAGTACTTC

V gene: TRBV4-3
J gene: TRBJ2-1
D gene: TRBD1
clone size: -
CDR3 protein: CASSQNRDRAYNEQFF
CDR3 DNA: TGCGCCAGCAGCCAAAACCGGGACAGGGCTTACAATGAGCAGTTCTTC

V gene: TRBV5-4
J gene: TRBJ2-1
D gene: TRBD2
clone size: -
CDR3 protein: CASSPGGLAGDNEQFF
CDR3 DNA: TGTGCCAGCAGCCCGGGGGGACTAGCGGGAGATAATGAGCAGTTCTTC

V gene: TRBV4-3
J gene: TRBJ2-1
D gene: -
clone size: -
CDR3 protein: CASSQDAKRSSYNEQFF
CDR3 DNA: TGCGCCAGCAGCCAAGATGCAAAGCGGAGCTCCTACAATGAGCAGTTCTTC

V gene: TRBV7-2
J gene: TRBJ2-1
D gene: -
clone size: -
CDR3 protein: CASSLPGGEQFF
CDR3 DNA: TGTGCCAGCAGCCTCCCCGGGGGTGAGCAGTTCTTC

V gene: TRBV9
J gene: TRBJ2-5
D gene: -
clone size: once
CDR3 protein: CASSVAVAGQGGTQYF
CDR3 DNA: TGTGCCAGCAGCGTAGCGGTGGCAGGGCAAGGTGGGACCCAGTACTTC

V gene: TRBV4-2
J gene: TRBJ2-7
D gene: TRBD2
clone size: few
CDR3 protein: CASSQEEWQGGSEQYF
CDR3 DNA: TGTGCCAGCAGCCAAGAAGAATGGCAGGGAGGGAGCGAGCAGTACTTC

V gene: TRBV13
J gene: TRBJ2-1
D gene: -
clone size: -
CDR3 protein: CASSFWRTEQFF
CDR3 DNA: TGTGCCAGCAGCTTTTGGAGAACTGAGCAGTTCTTC

V gene: TRBV5-6
J gene: TRBJ2-7
D gene: TRBD2
clone size: -
CDR3 protein: CASSLPRTSGNEQYF
CDR3 DNA: TGTGCCAGCAGCCTCCCGCGGACTAGCGGGAACGAGCAGTACTTC

V gene: TRBV19
J gene: TRBJ1-2
D gene: -
clone size: once
CDR3 protein: CASTLGRGNYGYTF
CDR3 DNA: TGTGCCAGTACTCTAGGGAGAGGGAACTATGGCTACACCTTC

V gene: TRBV10-1
J gene: TRBJ2-1
D gene: TRBD2
clone size: -
CDR3 protein: CASRTSELHEQFF
CDR3 DNA: TGCGCCAGCCGGACTAGTGAGCTACATGAGCAGTTCTTC

V gene: TRBV30
J gene: TRBJ2-7
D gene: -
clone size: -
CDR3 protein: CAWSADNYEQYF
CDR3 DNA: TGTGCCTGGAGTGCGGACAACTACGAGCAGTACTTC

V gene: TRBV6-5
J gene: TRBJ2-1
D gene: TRBD1
clone size: -
CDR3 protein: CASSSQGAANEQFF
CDR3 DNA: TGTGCCAGCAGTTCCCAGGGGGCAGCGAATGAGCAGTTCTTC

V gene: TRBV5-1
J gene: TRBJ2-2
D gene: -
clone size: -
CDR3 protein: CASSGTEPRRGELFF
CDR3 DNA: TGCGCCAGCAGCGGCACAGAACCCCGCCGCGGGGAGCTGTTTTTT

V gene: TRBV7-2
J gene: TRBJ2-7
D gene: TRBD2
clone size: -
CDR3 protein: CASSFSPGLAGYEQYF
CDR3 DNA: TGTGCCAGCAGCTTTTCGCCCGGACTAGCGGGGTACGAGCAGTACTTC

V gene: TRBV10-1
J gene: TRBJ1-1
D gene: -
clone size: -
CDR3 protein: CASSAGGSTEAFF
CDR3 DNA: TGCGCCAGCAGCGCCGGGGGAAGCACTGAAGCTTTCTTT

V gene: TRBV19
J gene: TRBJ2-1
D gene: -
clone size: -
CDR3 protein: CASSIGLARGNEQFF
CDR3 DNA: TGTGCCAGTAGTATTGGGCTAGCCCGGGGCAATGAGCAGTTCTTC

V gene: TRBV6-5
J gene: TRBJ1-1
D gene: TRBD1
clone size: -
CDR3 protein: CASSYWTGRTEAFF
CDR3 DNA: TGTGCCAGCAGTTACTGGACAGGGCGCACTGAAGCTTTCTTT

V gene: TRBV6-5
J gene: TRBJ2-1
D gene: -
clone size: -
CDR3 protein: CASSRTALNEQFF
CDR3 DNA: TGTGCCAGCAGCAGGACAGCGCTCAATGAGCAGTTCTTC

V gene: TRBV18
J gene: TRBJ2-5
D gene: -
clone size: once
CDR3 protein: CASSRADQETQYF
CDR3 DNA: TGTGCCAGCTCACGGGCAGACCAAGAGACCCAGTACTTC

V gene: TRBV30
J gene: TRBJ2-7
D gene: TRBD1
clone size: once
CDR3 protein: CAFRTGPIPEQYF
CDR3 DNA: TGTGCTTTCCGGACAGGCCCAATCCCGGAGCAGTACTTC

V gene: TRBV2
J gene: TRBJ2-5
D gene: TRBD2
clone size: -
CDR3 protein: CASTRGSQETQYF
CDR3 DNA: TGTGCCAGCACTCGCGGGAGCCAAGAGACCCAGTACTTC

V gene: TRBV11-2
J gene: TRBJ1-5
D gene: -
clone size: -
CDR3 protein: CASSLQAGENRPQHF
CDR3 DNA: TGTGCCAGCAGCCTACAAGCGGGGGAAAATAGGCCCCAGCATTTT

V gene: TRBV4-2
J gene: TRBJ2-5
D gene: TRBD2
clone size: once
CDR3 protein: CASSQAGTSGPQETQYF
CDR3 DNA: TGTGCCAGCAGCCAGGCCGGGACTAGCGGACCCCAAGAGACCCAGTACTTC

V gene: TRBV7-9
J gene: TRBJ2-1
D gene: TRBD2
clone size: -
CDR3 protein: CASSSRTSGMGEQFF
CDR3 DNA: TGTGCCAGCAGCTCCCGGACTAGCGGGATGGGGGAGCAGTTCTTC

V gene: TRBV2
J gene: TRBJ1-2
D gene: TRBD1
clone size: -
CDR3 protein: CASRPGGPHYGYTF
CDR3 DNA: TGTGCCAGCAGGCCAGGGGGCCCTCACTATGGCTACACCTTC

V gene: TRBV4-3
J gene: TRBJ2-5
D gene: TRBD2
clone size: -
CDR3 protein: CASSRLLAVQETQYF
CDR3 DNA: TGCGCCAGCAGCCGCCTTCTAGCGGTCCAAGAGACCCAGTACTTC

V gene: TRBV7-9
J gene: TRBJ1-1
D gene: -
clone size: -
CDR3 protein: CASDKGGGALGRGTEAFF
CDR3 DNA: TGTGCCAGCGATAAGGGTGGGGGCGCCCTGGGAAGGGGCACTGAAGCTTTCTTT

V gene: TRBV14
J gene: TRBJ2-3
D gene: TRBD2
clone size: -
CDR3 protein: CASTKSTSGITDTQYF
CDR3 DNA: TGTGCCAGCACCAAGAGCACTAGCGGAATCACAGATACGCAGTATTTT

V gene: TRBV5-4
J gene: TRBJ1-2
D gene: TRBD1
clone size: -
CDR3 protein: CASSFRQGACGYTF
CDR3 DNA: TGTGCCAGCAGTTTTCGACAGGGGGCATGTGGCTACACCTTC

V gene: TRBV9
J gene: TRBJ1-3
D gene: -
clone size: once
CDR3 protein: CASSVTGGEGNTIYF
CDR3 DNA: TGTGCCAGCAGCGTGACAGGCGGAGAAGGAAACACCATATATTTT

V gene: TRBV15
J gene: TRBJ1-1
D gene: -
clone size: -
CDR3 protein: CATSTPGGDTEAFF
CDR3 DNA: TGTGCCACCAGCACCCCGGGGGGAGACACTGAAGCTTTCTTT

V gene: TRBV7-2
J gene: TRBJ2-3
D gene: -
clone size: -
CDR3 protein: CASSSQGQTGNTQYF
CDR3 DNA: TGTGCCAGCAGCTCCCAGGGACAAACGGGAAATACGCAGTATTTT

V gene: TRBV2
J gene: TRBJ2-5
D gene: TRBD2
clone size: -
CDR3 protein: CAKRNPGGETQYF
CDR3 DNA: TGTGCCAAAAGAAACCCGGGGGGGGAGACCCAGTACTTC

V gene: TRBV13
J gene: TRBJ2-6
D gene: TRBD2
clone size: -
CDR3 protein: CASSPGGSSGANVLTF
CDR3 DNA: TGTGCCAGCAGCCCCGGGGGGTCCTCTGGGGCCAACGTCCTGACTTTC

V gene: TRBV6-5
J gene: TRBJ2-7
D gene: -
clone size: -
CDR3 protein: CASSYSGGEQYF
CDR3 DNA: TGTGCCAGCAGTTACTCGGGAGGCGAGCAGTACTTC

V gene: TRBV5-4
J gene: TRBJ2-2
D gene: -
clone size: -
CDR3 protein: CASSLSVGELFF
CDR3 DNA: TGTGCCAGCAGCTTGTCAGTTGGGGAGCTGTTTTTT

V gene: TRBV29-1
J gene: TRBJ1-1
D gene: -
clone size: -
CDR3 protein: CSVGLSTPEAFF
CDR3 DNA: TGCAGCGTCGGACTGTCAACCCCCGAGGCTTTCTTT

V gene: TRBV7-9
J gene: TRBJ1-1
D gene: -
clone size: once
CDR3 protein: CASSKVGGVGTEAFF
CDR3 DNA: TGTGCCAGCAGCAAAGTAGGGGGGGTTGGCACTGAAGCTTTCTTT

V gene: TRBV4-2
J gene: TRBJ2-7
D gene: -
clone size: -
CDR3 protein: CASSPPGRSYEQYF
CDR3 DNA: TGTGCCAGCAGCCCCCCAGGGCGCTCCTACGAGCAGTACTTC

V gene: TRBV4-3
J gene: TRBJ2-7
D gene: -
clone size: few
CDR3 protein: CASSLKLAVREQYF
CDR3 DNA: TGCGCCAGCAGTCTCAAACTAGCTGTGAGAGAGCAGTACTTC

V gene: TRBV9
J gene: TRBJ2-7
D gene: -
clone size: -
CDR3 protein: CASSVGSQPNYEQYF
CDR3 DNA: TGTGCCAGCAGCGTAGGAAGTCAACCGAATTACGAGCAGTACTTC

V gene: TRBV28
J gene: TRBJ1-5
D gene: -
clone size: -
CDR3 protein: CASSTDSYQPQHF
CDR3 DNA: TGTGCCAGCAGCACGGACAGTTACCAGCCCCAGCATTTT

V gene: TRBV4-3
J gene: TRBJ2-7
D gene: -
clone size: -
CDR3 protein: CASSPSGVIASGSYEQYF
CDR3 DNA: TGCGCCAGCAGCCCCTCGGGGGTAATCGCCAGCGGATCCTACGAGCAGTACTTC

V gene: TRBV11-2
J gene: TRBJ2-3
D gene: -
clone size: -
CDR3 protein: CASSLLRSDTQYF
CDR3 DNA: TGTGCCAGCAGCTTACTTAGATCAGATACGCAGTATTTT

V gene: TRBV5-8
J gene: TRBJ2-7
D gene: -
clone size: -
CDR3 protein: CASSSTGYEQYF
CDR3 DNA: TGTGCCAGCAGCTCGACAGGCTACGAGCAGTACTTC

V gene: TRBV5-1
J gene: TRBJ2-2
D gene: -
clone size: -
CDR3 protein: CASSSGTLWGSGELFF
CDR3 DNA: TGCGCCAGCAGCTCGGGGACTCTGTGGGGGAGCGGGGAGCTGTTTTTT

V gene: TRBV28
J gene: TRBJ2-5
D gene: -
clone size: -
CDR3 protein: CASSTSWGLDVETQYF
CDR3 DNA: TGTGCCAGCAGTACGTCTTGGGGCTTGGATGTGGAGACCCAGTACTTC

V gene: TRBV11-3
J gene: TRBJ1-1
D gene: TRBD1
clone size: -
CDR3 protein: CASSLPTGGNTEAFF
CDR3 DNA: TGTGCCAGCAGCTTACCCACAGGGGGGAACACTGAAGCTTTCTTT